Shown below are 27 T cell receptor beta chains from a single sample sequenced in a study of blood T cells in healthy people across ages (dated by TCRdb to 2013 to 2016). Libraries were constructed by 5' RACE. Sequencing was carried out with an Illumina HiSeq 2500. A second roughly 7 to 12 cycle PCR used a sample-barcoded 5' primer and a J-beta primer mix. TCRdb reworked the public reads: Q25 trimming with fastp, MiXCR clone assembly, productive beta chains retained. Records with the same CDR3 protein are collapsed into one entry carrying the most frequent genes and DNA. Recorded for this sample are 1.5 million to 1.8 million distinct CDR3 sequences; 40% to 45% of them occurred a single time. The ten largest clones represent 4% of the sample. Material for sequencing was blood. These receptors were obtained from a young woman in good health.

There are many counts of this clonotype. The chain has TRBV7-2 and TRBJ2-3, with TRBD1 as a possible D gene (5 bases). Per germline, CDR1 SGHTA and CDR2 FQGNSA. V was trimmed by 5 bases and J by 3 bases, leaving 9 bases between them. The CDR3 spans 13 residues. CDR3 DNA: TGTGCCAGCAGCGCAGGGTTGACAGATACGCAGTATTTT. This gives the protein CASSAGLTDTQYF. The full variable domain, rest sourced from reference TRBV7-2 and TRBJ2-3, is GAGVSQSPSNKVTEKGKDVELRCDPISGHTALYWYRQSLGQGLEFLIYFQGNSAPDKSGLPSDRFSAERTGGSVSTLTIQRTQQEDSAVYLCASSAGLTDTQYFGPGTRLTVL.

This clonotype was observed a handful of times. The chain links TRBV12-3 or TRBV12-4 to TRBJ2-1, with D perhaps matching TRBD2 (5 bases). Trimming cost V 1 base and J 8 bases, with 12 bases left between them. The CDR3 runs to 14 residues. CDR3 DNA: TGTGCCAGCAGTTTAGGGGCCGGACTTGATGAGCAGTTCTTC. Residues: CASSLGAGLDEQFF.

The chain has TRBV4-1 and TRBJ2-5; maybe TRBD2 (6 bases). V lost 3 bases and J lost 7, with 24 bases in between. Germline V lookup: CDR1 MGHRA, CDR2 YSYEKL. The CDR3 is 17 amino acids. CDR3 nucleotide sequence: TGCGCCAGCAGCCAGATCGACCTAGTACCGTCCGGGGGGACCCAGTACTTC. Protein: CASSQIDLVPSGGTQYF.

Ten or more counts support this clonotype. This chain connects TRBV3-1 to TRBJ1-5, with unresolved D. CDR1 and CDR2 from the germline V gene are LGHDT and YNNKEL (reference sequence). There are 13 residues in the CDR3. Trimming shortened V by 1 base and J by 0 bases, and 1 base separated the two germline ends. As DNA, the CDR3 is TGTGCCAGCAGCCAAGTTAGCAATCAGCCCCAGCATTTT. Residues: CASSQVSNQPQHF.

This clonotype has a handful of counts. The J gene is TRBJ1-2, the V gene TRBV27; 9 positions agree with TRBD1. Germline CDR1 MNHEY, CDR2 SMNVEV (reference sequence). The junction had 12 bases not matched to a gene; V was cut back by 3 bases and J by 4 bases. The CDR3 runs to 17 residues. CDR3 coding DNA: TGTGCCAGCAGTTTCCTACATACGGACAGGGGAGGCTATGGCTACACCTTC. The encoded protein is CASSFLHTDRGGYGYTF.

A few counts support this clonotype. Written as DNA, the CDR3 is TGTGCCAGCAGTTCCCTTGACGGTGCGAGCAATCAGCCCCAGCATTTT. It yields the protein CASSSLDGASNQPQHF. The chain combines TRBV6-5 with TRBJ1-5; D gene unclear. In germline, CDR1 is MNHEY, CDR2 SVGAGI. The CDR3 loop spans 16 amino acids. Trimming shortened V by 4 bases and J by 1 base, and 14 bases separated the two germline ends.

CDR3: CASSYSGTGTGVPGYGYTF. The CDR3 DNA sequence: TGTGCCAGCAGTTACTCGGGCACCGGGACAGGCGTCCCAGGCTATGGCTACACCTTC. The chain couples TRBV6-2 or TRBV6-3 to TRBJ1-2, with 8 bases identical to TRBD1. J gave up 4 bases and V 0 bases, and 16 bases lay outside the gene matches. Per the germline V gene, CDR1 is MNHEY and CDR2 is SVGEGT. The CDR3 totals 19 residues.

A few counts support this clonotype. This chain connects TRBV19 to TRBJ2-3; 13 nucleotides agree with TRBD2. CDR1 is LNHDA and CDR2 is SQIVND in the germline V gene (reference sequence). Trimming at V came to 4 bases and at J to 1 base, leaving 5 bases not matched to a gene. CDR3 length: 17 residues. The CDR3 protein is CASSKGLAGMGTDTQYF. CDR3 nucleotides: TGTGCCAGTAGTAAGGGACTAGCGGGAATGGGCACAGATACGCAGTATTTT.

The chain carries TRBV27 and TRBJ1-2; 7 nucleotides align to TRBD1. With 6 bases clipped from V and 2 bases from J, the junction kept 9 bases outside the gene matches. CDR3 size: 15 residues. Germline V gene lookup returns CDR1 MNHEY and CDR2 SMNVEV (reference sequence). Here the CDR3 reads CASRPYLTGNYGYTF. The CDR3 coding sequence is TGTGCCAGCAGGCCATACCTGACAGGGAACTATGGCTACACCTTC.

This sequence joins TRBV20-1 and TRBJ2-1; 9 bases are shared with TRBD1. CDR1 is DFQATT and CDR2 is SNEGSKA in the germline V gene (reference sequence). The CDR3 has 17 residues. J gave up 2 bases and V 4 bases, and 12 bases lay outside the gene matches. CDR3 nucleotides: TGCAGTGCTAAGCTGGGACAGGGAATTTTGGCCTACAATGAGCAGTTCTTC. Translating gives CSAKLGQGILAYNEQFF.

The chain combines TRBV4-1 with TRBJ2-3, with D hard to call. V was clipped by 1 base and J by 6 bases, with 8 bases between them. The germline V gene encodes CDR1 MGHRA and CDR2 YSYEKL. This CDR3 spans 13 amino acids. CDR3 region: CASSQVLIDTQYF. The CDR3 DNA reads as TGCGCCAGCAGCCAAGTACTAATTGATACGCAGTATTTT.

The chain couples TRBV25-1 to TRBJ1-1; no clear D gene. The length of the CDR3 is 11 residues. From germline, CDR1 is MGHDK and CDR2 SYGVNS. V lost 7 bases to trimming and J lost 5 bases, with 8 bases between them. CDR3 amino acids: CASTPVTEAFF. DNA of the CDR3: TGTGCCAGCACCCCCGTAACTGAAGCTTTCTTT.

The table lists this clonotype with a few counts. This sequence joins TRBV7-9 and TRBJ1-5; D is perhaps TRBD1 (5 bases). Germline CDR1 reads SEHNR; CDR2 reads FQNEAQ (reference sequence). V lost 4 bases, J lost 4 bases, and 17 bases lay in between. CDR3 size: 16 residues. The CDR3 sequence: CASSSGRYPWNQPQHF. In DNA, the CDR3 is TGTGCCAGCAGCTCGGGACGTTATCCTTGGAATCAGCCCCAGCATTTT.

The V call is TRBV7-2, the J call TRBJ2-2; maybe TRBD1 (6 bases). This CDR3 region has 13 residues. Germline CDR1 is SGHTA and CDR2 is FQGNSA. The V gene lost 6 bases and the J gene lost 7 bases, with 12 bases spanning the gap. The CDR3 bases are TGTGCCAGCAGACACAGGGCTAGCGGGGAGCTGTTTTTT. It codes for CASRHRASGELFF.

The CDR3 sequence is CASSLEVLGGDTEAFF. The CDR3 DNA follows: TGTGCCAGCAGCTTAGAAGTCTTAGGAGGGGACACTGAAGCTTTCTTT. The J gene is TRBJ1-1, the V gene TRBV7-9; a weak D match, TRBD1 (5 bases). The CDR3 loop spans 16 amino acids. V was trimmed by 1 base and J by 3 bases, leaving 15 bases between them. The germline gives CDR1 SEHNR, CDR2 FQNEAQ (reference sequence).

CDR3 in amino acids: CSAPDRGRGTEAFF. CDR3 nucleotides: TGCAGTGCGCCCGACAGGGGTAGAGGGACTGAAGCTTTCTTT. The rearrangement links TRBV20-1 to TRBJ1-1; 8 bases agree with TRBD1. Germline V CDR1 and CDR2: DFQATT, SNEGSKA (reference sequence). The V segment lost 6 bases and the J segment 5 bases; nucleotides outside the gene matches: 11. This CDR3 region has 14 residues.

As to this clonotype: This may come from a read error, since a much larger clone is one base off. This chain connects TRBV5-1 to TRBJ2-7; tentatively, D is TRBD1 (5 bases). Per the germline V gene, CDR1 is SGHRS and CDR2 is YFSETQ. V lost 0 bases, J lost 7 bases, and 20 bases lay in between. The CDR3 runs to 16 residues. The chain's CDR3 is CASSLEVTEDDNEQYF. The CDR3 nucleotides are TGCGCCAGCAGCTTGGAAGTGACAGAGGACGACAATGAGCAGTACTTC. Full variable domain (missing parts from reference TRBV5-1 and TRBJ2-7): KAGVTQTPRYLIKTRGQQVTLSCSPISGHRSVSWYQQTPGQGLQFLFEYFSETQRNKGNFPGRFSGRQFSNSRSEMNVSTLELGDSALYLCASSLEVTEDDNEQYFGPGTRLTVT.

This clonotype has a handful of counts. This chain joins TRBV19 and TRBJ2-4; D might be TRBD2 (5 bases). The V gene's germline CDR1 is LNHDA and CDR2 SQIVND (reference sequence). The V end lost 4 bases, the J end lost 0 bases, and 10 bases lay between the germline ends. The CDR3 runs to 15 residues. DNA for the CDR3: TGTGCCAGTAGTAGCGCCGGGGTAGCCAAAAACATTCAGTACTTC. It encodes CASSSAGVAKNIQYF.

This clonotype has just one count. One junction end does not reproduce the germline sequence, and a read error may be involved. The rearrangement uses TRBV7-2 and TRBJ2-3; tentative D call: TRBD2 (6 bases). CDR1 SGHTA and CDR2 FQGNSA come from the germline V gene. CDR3 length equals 15 residues. CDR3 coding DNA: TGCGCCAGCAGCTTAGGCACGGGACTCCCGGGTACGCAGTATTTT. Protein sequence: CASSLGTGLPGTQYF.

The rearrangement joins TRBV20-1 to TRBJ2-3; possibly TRBD1 or TRBD2 for D (6 bases each). Trimming removed 6 bases at V and 1 base at J, with 11 bases between. The germline V gene has CDR1 DFQATT and CDR2 SNEGSKA (reference sequence). This CDR3 contains 13 residues. As DNA, the CDR3 is TGCAGTGCGGGAAGGGGGGGCACAGATACGCAGTATTTT. Translated: CSAGRGGTDTQYF.

V is TRBV27 and J is TRBJ1-6, with 7 bases fitting TRBD1. There are 14 residues in the CDR3. Germline CDR1 is MNHEY and CDR2 is SMNVEV (reference sequence). Losses at the gene ends were 6 bases for V and 10 bases for J; bases not matched to a gene: 9. In DNA form, the CDR3 reads TGTGCCAGCAGCCAAGACAGGGCATTATCACCCCTCCACTTT. Translating gives CASSQDRALSPLHF.

J is TRBJ2-4 and V is TRBV20-1; D is unclear. The DNA matches TRBJ2-7 better at its end, which makes the J call doubtful. This CDR3 is 14 amino acids long. From germline, CDR1 is DFQATT and CDR2 SNEGSKA (reference sequence). The DNA of the CDR3 is TGCAGTGCTAGTCAAGGCCTAAAATTCTACGAGCAGTACTTC. This gives the protein CSASQGLKFYEQYF.

The chain employs TRBV15 and TRBJ2-1, with a weak D call TRBD1 (6 bases). The J call may be in error: the DNA end matches TRBJ2-7 better. Per germline, CDR1 LNHNV and CDR2 YYDKDF (reference sequence). The length of the CDR3 is 16 residues. The chain's CDR3 is CATSRDGQGSYNEQYF. Here the CDR3 DNA reads TGTGCCACCAGCAGAGATGGGCAGGGGTCGTACAATGAGCAGTACTTC.

The chain uses TRBV5-5 and TRBJ2-2, with D perhaps given as TRBD1 or TRBD2 (6 bases each). The V and J ends lost 5 bases and 6 bases respectively, with 8 bases between them. The CDR3 extends over 12 amino acids. The germline CDR1 and CDR2 sequences are SGHKS and YYEKEE (reference sequence). In DNA, the CDR3 is TGTGCCAGCAGGGAGGGGGCCGGGGAGCTGTTTTTT. It yields the protein CASREGAGELFF.

This clonotype turned up a few times. The chain is built from TRBV20-1 and TRBJ1-5; TRBD1 matches 11 bases. This CDR3 has 14 amino acids. Germline values: CDR1 DFQATT, CDR2 SNEGSKA (reference sequence). J was trimmed by 8 bases and V by 5 bases; bases with no gene match: 8. The CDR3 region is CSAGGTGGFKPQHF. CDR3 bases: TGCAGTGCTGGAGGGACAGGGGGTTTTAAGCCCCAGCATTTT.

The rearrangement links TRBV10-3 to TRBJ1-1; 7 bases line up with TRBD1. The CDR3 runs to 15 residues. The germline V gene encodes CDR1 ENHRY and CDR2 SYGVKD. V lost 3 bases to trimming and J lost 1 base; unmatched junction nucleotides: 5. The CDR3 here is CAISDSDRENTEAFF. The CDR3 DNA follows: TGTGCCATCAGTGACTCCGACAGGGAGAACACTGAAGCTTTCTTT.

The CDR3 loop is CASSSGTPRSYF. The CDR3 DNA is TGTGCCAGCAGCTCAGGGACTCCCCGTTCGTATTTT. This sequence joins TRBV11-2 and TRBJ2-3; D may be TRBD2 (6 bases). The germline V gene has CDR1 SGHAT and CDR2 FQNNGV. The CDR3 extends over 12 amino acids. Trimming shortened V by 4 bases and J by 14 bases, and 16 bases separated the two germline ends.